The clone carrying this T cell receptor (beta chain) has more than one count but fewer than ten. This record belongs to a study of T-cell reconstitution after alpha-beta-depleted transplantation in children. Unique molecular identifiers were built into the TCRbeta library. MiXCR was run by TCRdb on the PCR reads, yielding one entry per CDR3 protein. The sample gives about 400,000 distinct CDR3 sequences, roughly 22% of which show up once; 3.8% is in the top ten. V shed 6 bases and J 4 bases; nucleotides not matched to a gene: 9. The germline V gene has CDR1 LNHNV and CDR2 YYDKDF (reference sequence). The CDR3 is 15 residues long.

This TCR came from a human donor who donated a stem cell graft to a child with acute myeloid leukemia. The source was PBMCs from the stem cell graft donor, collected from the stem cell graft. The genes are TRBV15 and TRBJ2-7, with 10 bases matching TRBD1. In DNA form, the CDR3 reads TGTGCCACCAGTCGGGGCCTGGGACAGGGGTACGAGCAGTACTTC. Amino acid sequence: CATSRGLGQGYEQYF.